Shown below are 28 T cell receptor beta chains from a single sample sequenced in a study of regulatory T cells in long-lasting Graves disease. Arm-PCR of CDR3 regions and iRepertoire HTBI primers were used to build TCR beta libraries. TCRdb reprocessed the multiplex PCR reads via MiXCR and lists one record per CDR3 protein. The sample lists 540,000 or so distinct CDR3 sequences; roughly 14% were seen once. The time point is: newly diagnosed GD, antithyroid drugs for less than 3 months. Preparation of the TCR library used RNA extracted from PBMCs. These data also formed part of another study, on T cells in Graves' hyperthyroidism and ophthalmopathy.

The material sequenced was peripheral blood mononuclear cells (PBMCs), taken at new diagnosis, from a patient treated with antithyroid drugs. Receptors were obtained from a man aged 25 to 45 with Graves disease.

At least ten counts were recorded for this clonotype. The chain links TRBV6-2 or TRBV6-3 to TRBJ2-1; TRBD1 might be the D (5 bases). Trimming removed 5 bases at V and 0 bases at J, with 14 bases between. The V gene's germline CDR1 is MNHEY and CDR2 SVGEGT. This CDR3 contains 16 residues. CDR3 nucleotides: TGTGCCAGCAGTGAACCGACAGCTATCTCCTACAATGAGCAGTTCTTC. This translates into CASSEPTAISYNEQFF.

This clonotype was counted ten times or more. V gene TRBV3-1 combines with J gene TRBJ2-1, with TRBD2 identical over 11 bases. Germline V CDR1 and CDR2: LGHDT, YNNKEL (reference sequence). The junction had 12 bases not matched to a gene; V was cut back by 6 bases and J by 8 bases. CDR3 size: 16 residues. The CDR3 sequence: CASRVGLAGGYYEQFF. The CDR3 bases are TGTGCCAGCAGGGTAGGACTAGCGGGTGGTTACTATGAGCAGTTCTTC.

As regards this clonotype: A read error is likely here: a far larger clone is one base away. This chain links TRBV6-2 or TRBV6-3 with TRBJ2-5; the D gene could be TRBD1 or TRBD2 (5 bases each). Per the germline V gene, CDR1 is MNHEY and CDR2 is SVGEGT. The CDR3 runs 13 residues. The V gene lost 8 bases and the J gene lost 9 bases, with 19 bases spanning the gap. The DNA of the CDR3 is TGTGCCAGCGATTGGGCGGAAATGGGGGCCCAGTACTTC. Translation: CASDWAEMGAQYF.

This clonotype was counted ten times or more. The chain links TRBV7-3 to TRBJ2-1, with a weak D call TRBD2 (5 bases). V lost 2 bases and J lost 4, with 12 bases in between. Germline V CDR1 and CDR2: SGHTA, FQGTGA. CDR3 length: 15 residues. The CDR3 DNA reads as TGTGCCAGCAGCTTAGGACTCGCGATGTACAATGAGCAGTTCTTC. This encodes CASSLGLAMYNEQFF.

This clonotype appeared many times. The chain recombines TRBV29-1 with TRBJ1-1; D remains unclear. Trimming pared 2 bases from V and 0 bases from J, leaving 4 bases between. This CDR3 comprises 12 residues. Germline V gene lookup returns CDR1 SQVTM and CDR2 ANQGSEA. For the CDR3, the DNA is TGCAGCGTTGAAATGGTGAACACTGAAGCTTTCTTT. Amino acid sequence: CSVEMVNTEAFF.

This clonotype was seen many times. V usage is TRBV12-3 or TRBV12-4 and J usage is TRBJ2-5; D may be TRBD1 (6 bases). The CDR3 loop spans 14 amino acids. V shed 5 bases and J shed 0 bases, with 10 bases lying between them. The CDR3 loop is CASSPGQYQETQYF. The CDR3 DNA follows: TGTGCCAGCAGTCCCGGACAGTACCAAGAGACCCAGTACTTC.

This chain joins TRBV11-2 and TRBJ2-7, with 8 bases matching TRBD2. The J segment lost 3 bases and the V segment lost 5 bases, leaving 15 bases of the junction unmatched. The CDR3 loop spans 17 amino acids. Germline lookup yields CDR1 SGHAT and CDR2 FQNNGV. The CDR3 DNA reads TGTGCCAGCAGCCAAGATGGGGGGACTAGAAATTACTACGAGCAGTACTTC. Translated, it gives CASSQDGGTRNYYEQYF.

The chain couples TRBV12-5 to TRBJ2-5; 8 nucleotides agree with TRBD1. Germline V gene sequence: CDR1 LGHNT, CDR2 FRNRAP. The V segment lost 2 bases and the J segment 5 bases; nucleotides outside the gene matches: 4. The CDR3 has 14 amino acids. CDR3 nucleotides: TGTGCTAGTGGTTTGACAGGGGGGCGGGAGACCCAGTACTTC. Its translation is CASGLTGGRETQYF.

This clonotype was seen once. The chain joins TRBV19 to TRBJ2-3; 9 bases are shared with TRBD2. J lost 5 bases, V lost 5 bases, and 14 bases had no gene match. The CDR3 is 17 amino acids. CDR1 and CDR2 from the germline V gene are LNHDA and SQIVND (reference sequence). The CDR3 region is CASSYSLAGQLRDTQYF. Written as DNA, the CDR3 is TGTGCCAGTAGTTATTCTCTAGCGGGACAGCTACGAGATACGCAGTATTTT. Using reference TRBV19 and TRBJ2-3 for the parts outside the CDR3, the full variable domain is DGGITQSPKYLFRKEGQNVTLSCEQNLNHDAMYWYRQDPGQGLRLIYYSQIVNDFQKGDIAEGYSVSREKKESFPLTVTSAQKNPTAFYLCASSYSLAGQLRDTQYFGPGTRLTVL.

This clonotype was detected ten times or more. The chain recombines TRBV30 with TRBJ2-5; the D gene is possibly TRBD1 (5 bases). CDR3 length: 15 amino acids. Trimming left V 2 bases short and J 3 bases short, with 16 bases between. CDR1 is GTSNPN and CDR2 is SVGIG in the germline V gene (reference sequence). The CDR3 is CAWSLSRMDKETQYF. The CDR3 DNA reads as TGTGCCTGGAGTCTAAGTCGGATGGACAAAGAGACCCAGTACTTC.

The table lists this clonotype with a count of one. A much larger clone lies one base from this, so it may be a read error. The J gene is TRBJ1-2, the V gene TRBV4-1; D remains unclear. Germline V gene data show CDR1 as MGHRA and CDR2 as YSYEKL. This CDR3 is 15 amino acids long. In DNA form, the CDR3 reads TGCGCCAGCAGCCAAGGATATCAGGCGGTCTATGGCTACGCCTTC. It encodes CASSQGYQAVYGYAF.

This chain links TRBV12-3 or TRBV12-4 with TRBJ2-4; the D is unclear. Trimming stripped 3 bases from V and 3 bases from J, with 12 bases between. This CDR3 is built from 15 residues. The CDR3 nucleotides read TGTGCCAGCAGTTTTAACGTAGGTGGCAAAAACATTCAGTACTTC. Translating it yields CASSFNVGGKNIQYF.

A word on this clonotype: A much more abundant neighbour one base away suggests this may be a read error. This chain uses TRBV7-2 with TRBJ1-5; D gene unclear. V was cut by 5 bases and J by 5 bases, with 19 bases left in between. Germline-derived CDR1 and CDR2 are SGHTA and FQGNSA. CDR3 size: 16 residues. CDR3 coding DNA: TGTGCCAGCAGCCCCGAACTAGGGAATAGGGATCAGCCCCAGCATTTT. It encodes CASSPELGNRDQPQHF.

J is TRBJ2-1 and V is TRBV7-9, with 13 bases matching TRBD2. The CDR3 loop spans 16 amino acids. CDR1 and CDR2 (germline): SEHNR, FQNEAQ (reference sequence). The trim removed 5 bases at V and 10 bases at J, leaving 11 bases unmatched. The CDR3 DNA reads as TGTGCCAGCAGCCCTAGACTAGCGGGAGGACGAAACGAGCAGTTCTTC. Its protein product is CASSPRLAGGRNEQFF.

This rearrangement joins TRBV15 to TRBJ2-1; D unresolved. V lost 5 bases, J lost 6 bases, and 11 bases lay in between. The germline V gene encodes CDR1 LNHNV and CDR2 YYDKDF (reference sequence). CDR3 size: 13 residues. CDR3 sequence (DNA): TGTGCCACCAGCCTGTTTCTCGCCAATGAGCAGTTCTTC. It is translated as CATSLFLANEQFF.

The J gene is TRBJ1-5, the V gene TRBV5-6, with a tentative D call TRBD1 (5 bases). From germline, CDR1 is SGHDT and CDR2 YYEEEE. The length of the CDR3 is 11 residues. DNA of the CDR3: TGTACGGGGGGGAGCAATCAGCCCCAGCATTTT. It codes for CTGGSNQPQHF.

The V and J genes are TRBV5-1 and TRBJ2-2; 9 bases fit TRBD1. The CDR3 has 15 residues. From germline, CDR1 is SGHRS and CDR2 YFSETQ. The J segment lost 2 bases and the V segment lost 3 bases, leaving 2 bases of the junction unmatched. CDR3 protein: CASSWTGANTGELFF. DNA for the CDR3: TGCGCCAGCAGCTGGACAGGGGCCAACACCGGGGAGCTGTTTTTT.

This clonotype was found many times. The DNA for the CDR3 is TGTGCCAGCGTCGGGATAGGGATCCCATACGAGCAGTACTTC. It yields the protein CASVGIGIPYEQYF. V usage is TRBV11-2 and J usage is TRBJ2-7, with D tentatively TRBD2 (5 bases). Trimming removed 8 bases at V and 4 bases at J, with 18 bases between. CDR3 size: 14 residues. Germline values: CDR1 SGHAT, CDR2 FQNNGV.

The table lists this clonotype with a few counts. CDR3 nucleotide sequence: TGCGCCAGCAGCTTGAGGACAACACAAGAGACCCAGTACTTC. Its translation is CASSLRTTQETQYF. The V and J genes are TRBV5-1 and TRBJ2-5, with D perhaps matching TRBD1 (5 bases). Germline CDR1 SGHRS, CDR2 YFSETQ. The V end was cut by 1 base, the J end by 2 bases, with 9 bases between. CDR3 length equals 14 residues.

This clonotype came up a few times. The chain couples TRBV4-1 to TRBJ1-2; no reliable D call. Germline V gene lookup returns CDR1 MGHRA and CDR2 YSYEKL. V was pared by 0 bases and J by 2 bases, with 13 bases between. The CDR3 consists of 16 residues. CDR3 sequence reads: CASSQDGGPGNYGYTF. The CDR3 DNA follows: TGCGCCAGCAGCCAAGACGGTGGGCCGGGAAACTATGGCTACACCTTC.

This clonotype was counted ten times or more. The chain carries TRBV5-1 and TRBJ2-1; a weak D match, TRBD2 (5 bases). Germline assignment: CDR1 SGHRS and CDR2 YFSETQ. Trimming left V 0 bases short and J 8 bases short, with 9 bases between. The CDR3 spans 13 residues. The CDR3 nucleotides are TGCGCCAGCAGCTTGGCGTTCGGGGATGAGCAGTTCTTC. Translated, it gives CASSLAFGDEQFF.

The chain joins TRBV15 to TRBJ2-7; D possibly corresponds to TRBD2 (5 bases). Germline assignment: CDR1 LNHNV and CDR2 YYDKDF (reference sequence). This CDR3 contains 12 residues. Trimming removed 3 bases from V and 6 bases from J, with 9 bases in between. Here the CDR3 DNA reads TGTGCCACCAGCAGTGGCGGGCCCGAGCAGTACTTC. Amino acid sequence: CATSSGGPEQYF.

The chain couples TRBV14 to TRBJ2-3; D remains unclear. Trimming shortened V by 0 bases and J by 4 bases, and 14 bases separated the two germline ends. The germline CDR1 and CDR2 sequences are SGHDN and FVKESK. The CDR3 consists of 16 residues. CDR3 bases: TGTGCCAGCAGCCAAGATTCTATAGTCCCTGCAGATACGCAGTATTTT. Translation gives CASSQDSIVPADTQYF.

Details on this clonotype: A much more abundant neighbour one base away suggests this may be a read error. The V gene is TRBV10-3, the J gene TRBJ1-5; D is undetermined. The V and J ends lost 0 bases and 9 bases respectively, with 12 bases between them. The germline V gene encodes CDR1 ENHRY and CDR2 SYGVKD. CDR3 size: 14 residues. The CDR3 DNA follows: TGTGCCATCAGTGAGTCCGATGAATCCGGGCCCCAGCATTTT. Amino acids: CAISESDESGPQHF.

On this clonotype itself: This clone may be a read error of a much larger clone one base away. The chain has TRBV7-3 and TRBJ2-1, with 10 bases aligning to TRBD1. Germline-derived CDR1 and CDR2 are SGHTA and FQGTGA. V was pared by 5 bases and J by 8 bases, with 9 bases of the junction left unmatched. CDR3 length: 15 amino acids. CDR3 in amino acids: CASSPPGQGYDEQFF. The DNA for the CDR3 is TGTGCCAGCAGCCCTCCGGGACAGGGGTACGATGAGCAGTTCTTC.

This clonotype was counted at least ten times. The chain couples TRBV19 to TRBJ2-3; no clear D. Trimming stripped 3 bases from V and 2 bases from J, with 18 bases between. Germline lookup yields CDR1 LNHDA and CDR2 SQIVND (reference sequence). This CDR3 spans 17 amino acids. The CDR3: CASSIWGDAAATDTQYF. In nucleotides, the CDR3 is TGTGCCAGTAGTATCTGGGGTGACGCGGCCGCCACAGATACGCAGTATTTT.

Note on this clonotype: A much larger clone sits a single nucleotide away, making a read error possible. The CDR3 coding sequence is TGCAGCGGGTCCGGGATCCTAGATACGCGGTATTTT. Encoded protein: CSGSGILDTRYF. The chain carries TRBV29-1 and TRBJ2-3, with a tentative D call TRBD2 (5 bases). The CDR3 totals 12 residues. Germline lookup yields CDR1 SQVTM and CDR2 ANQGSEA.

There are a few counts of this clonotype. J is TRBJ1-2 and V is TRBV25-1; D ambiguous. Looked up from germline, CDR1 is MGHDK and CDR2 is SYGVNS. Trimming removed 5 bases at V and 8 bases at J, with 15 bases between. This CDR3 has 13 amino acids. CDR3 coding DNA: TGTGCCAGCAGTCACGGCTCACTAGGGGGCTACACCTTC. Translation gives CASSHGSLGGYTF.